This TCR beta chain comes out of a study of T cell clones after liver transplantation (dated by TCRdb to between 2018 and 2020). Turning to the overall study: The samples were obtained from ITN030ST, a randomized trial that attempted immunosuppression withdrawal within 2 years after liver transplantation. Donor-reactive T cell clones were identified by TCRbeta sequencing after a pre-transplant mixed lymphocyte reaction and then tracked in post-transplant blood. As an antigen-independent comparator for the donor-reactive sequences, third party-reactive TCRbeta sequences from pre-transplant MLRs were identified as well. Of the eight recipients, a few were HCV-positive, while the remaining recipients had been transplanted for non-autoimmune, non-viral indications. Subjects received no induction therapy and standard immunosuppression until randomization at 12-24 months post-transplant. Tolerance was defined as complete immunosuppression withdrawal for at least one year with no rise in liver enzymes beyond twice the upper limit of normal. Blood samples were collected pre-transplant, pre-randomization before withdrawal, and post-randomization after either complete withdrawal or failed withdrawal. Of the 8 liver transplant recipients making up the studied cohort, 3 were classified as tolerant and 5 as non-tolerant.

High-throughput TCRbeta CDR3 sequencing of frozen genomic DNA was performed by immunoSEQ, with PCR amplification, mapping, bias correction and internal controls included. Concerning the study's data processing: Only productive rearrangements were retained, and each unique TCRbeta sequence was defined by its CDR3 nucleotide sequence together with its V and J gene. Donor-reactive sequences required at least 5-fold expansion in CFSE-low cells versus unstimulated pre-transplant cells and at least 0.01% frequency. To ensure at least 90% detection power, minimum frequency thresholds were set for each subject based on that subject's lowest-template unstimulated sample. Jensen-Shannon divergence between the top 1000 TCRbeta sequences post- versus pre-transplant served as the measure of repertoire turnover. Changes in detection of donor-reactive sequences were assessed with two-sided Fisher's exact tests. TCRdb limited this immuneACCESS table to in-frame rearrangements with V and J called. A share of clones is missing; checked studies link under half to unresolved V genes, and the rest is unexplained. From that table come the V and J calls and clone size; the DNA was used to work out D and trimming. This sample is represented by over 50,000 clones; 84% of them were singletons. Approximately 8% of the sample rests with the top ten.

Study-wide findings and limitations: Low numbers of available donor cells limited the measurable donor-reactive repertoire in two subjects. In most of the 8 subjects, circulating donor-reactive CD4 TCRbeta sequences decreased significantly after transplant, regardless of tolerance or HCV status. After accounting for repertoire turnover, donor-reactive detection was significantly reduced in 7 of 8 subjects for CD4 and 8 of 8 for CD8. Donor-reactive sequences decreased more than third party-reactive sequences, which suggests partial antigen-specific deletion that was not related to withdrawal success. Because no allograft tissue specimens were available, donor-reactive T cells may have migrated into the graft instead of being deleted. Conclusions were preliminary, limited by small, heterogeneous patient numbers and non-standardized post-transplant time points.

The meaning of the sample's time point label: pre-transplant. Unstimulated PBMCs, after thawing, were stained for CD3, CD4 and CD8 and then FACS-sorted into CD3+CD4+ and CD3+CD8+ populations. Randomization to immunosuppression withdrawal applied to every one of the 8 studied subjects. The Qiagen DNeasy Blood and Tissue Kit was used to isolate genomic DNA. Note on this clone: No cognate antigen has been identified for it. Per-nucleotide qualities are absent, and no much larger clonotype sits a single base away.

There are 15 amino acids in the CDR3, from cysteine to phenylalanine inclusive. The only DNA kept is the CDR3, 45 bases in frame from the first base. Germline trimming amounts to 6 bases on V and 5 bases on J, with 11 as the count of junction bases outside the gene matches. As encoded in the germline V gene, CDR1 is SGDLS while CDR2 is YYNGEE. This sequence originates from a human donor who received a liver transplant. The receptor chain draws on TRBV9 and TRBJ2-1, with 7 bases matching TRBD2. The material was CD4+ T cells from blood, obtained before liver transplant. The bases read TGTGCCAGCACCCGGGGCGGGAGTTTCGACAATGAGCAGTTCTTC. Its product reads: CASTRGGSFDNEQFF.